A single sample gave rise to the 20 T cell receptor beta chains below, sequenced in a study of blood T cell repertoires in COVID-19. Sequencing was performed with immunoSEQ multiplex PCR; in TCRdb, only in-frame clones are kept and a portion is missing. The sample holds 200,000 to 300,000 clones, around 86% seen once. Sequenced material: peripheral blood. The receptors originated from a woman aged 60-70 years with active or convalescent COVID-19.

This chain joins TRBV15 and TRBJ1-5, with 7 bases lining up with TRBD1. The V and J ends lost 0 bases and 0 bases, in that order; junction bases with no gene match: 5. The CDR3 is 17 amino acids. Germline CDR1 and CDR2: LNHNV and YYDKDF (reference sequence). Written as DNA, the CDR3 is TGTGCCACCAGCAGAGACCTCGAGGGGGCTAGCAATCAGCCCCAGCATTTT. Amino acid sequence: CATSRDLEGASNQPQHF.

This clone was observed once. The chain recombines TRBV5-6 with TRBJ1-2; D remains unclear. V shed 3 bases and J shed 8 bases, with 17 bases lying between them. This CDR3 contains 14 residues. The germline gives CDR1 SGHDT, CDR2 YYEEEE. Here the CDR3 DNA reads TGTGCCAGCAGCTCGATCCGGGAAGGAGGAGGCTACACCTTC. Its translation is CASSSIREGGGYTF.

CDR3 DNA: TGTGCCAGCAGCCAAGAATGGCCGCAGGAAGCTTTCTTT. It specifies CASSQEWPQEAFF. The genes are TRBV14 and TRBJ1-1; D remains unclear. V was cut by 0 bases and J by 8 bases, with 10 bases left in between. Germline CDR1 reads SGHDN; CDR2 reads FVKESK. This CDR3 contains 13 residues.

Many counts were recorded for this clone. The V and J genes are TRBV7-9 and TRBJ2-7, with D possibly TRBD2 on 7 matching bases. This CDR3 is built from 14 residues. V was cut by 1 base and J by 4 bases, with 11 bases left in between. Germline assignment: CDR1 SEHNR and CDR2 FQNEAQ (reference sequence). CDR3 coding DNA: TGTGCCAGCAGCTTAGAGGGAGGGACATACGAGCAGTACTTC. Translated: CASSLEGGTYEQYF.

The gene calls are TRBV18 and TRBJ1-1; the D is unclear. Trimming cost V 6 bases and J 3 bases, with 5 bases left between them. CDR1 and CDR2 (germline): KGHSH, LQKENI. This CDR3 comprises 11 residues. The CDR3 region has the DNA TGTGCCAGCTCCCGGGACACTGAAGCTTTCTTT. Amino acid sequence: CASSRDTEAFF.

CDR3 amino acids: CASSQPTGGGEKLFF. The CDR3 coding sequence is TGTGCCAGCAGCCAACCGACAGGGGGCGGTGAAAAACTGTTTTTT. The chain combines TRBV3-1 (or the pseudogene TRBV3-2) with TRBJ1-4; TRBD1 agrees at 10 bases. This CDR3 spans 15 amino acids. Trimming took 2 bases from V and 7 from J; bases not matched to a gene: 4. Per the germline V gene, CDR1 is LGHDT and CDR2 is YNNKEL (reference sequence).

The CDR3 protein is CASSLGLAGADTQYF. Here the CDR3 DNA reads TGTGCCAGCTCACTGGGACTAGCGGGGGCAGATACGCAGTATTTT. V gene TRBV18 combines with J gene TRBJ2-3; 14 bases map to TRBD2. The CDR3 runs 15 residues. Trimming took 4 bases from V and 4 from J; bases not matched to a gene: 1. The germline gives CDR1 KGHSH, CDR2 LQKENI.

The table lists this clone with many counts. This chain links TRBV30 with TRBJ1-1; possibly TRBD1 for D (5 bases). The CDR3 is 14 residues long. Per germline, CDR1 GTSNPN and CDR2 SVGIG (reference sequence). Between the trimmed V and J ends, which lost 1 base and 0 bases, there was a span of 9 bases. This chain's CDR3 is CAWSATVLNTEAFF. CDR3 DNA sequence: TGTGCCTGGAGTGCGACAGTACTGAACACTGAAGCTTTCTTT.

The gene calls are TRBV24-1 and TRBJ1-2, with D possibly being TRBD1 (5 bases). V was pared by 4 bases and J by 1 base, with 9 bases between. CDR3 size: 14 residues. Germline V CDR1 and CDR2: KGHDR, SFDVKD. The CDR3, as DNA: TGTGCCACCAGTGACCAGACAGTTAACTATGGCTACACCTTC. Encoded protein: CATSDQTVNYGYTF.

The J gene is TRBJ2-3, the V gene TRBV2; 8 bases are shared with TRBD2. The CDR3 has 14 amino acids. CDR1 is SNHLY, CDR2 FYNNEI, per germline. Losses at the gene ends were 7 bases for V and 2 bases for J; bases not matched to a gene: 5. The CDR3 is CASTVAGNTDTQYF. CDR3 bases: TGTGCCAGCACGGTAGCGGGGAACACAGATACGCAGTATTTT.

The table lists this clone with many counts. The rearrangement links TRBV29-1 to TRBJ2-5; D is perhaps TRBD1 (6 bases). Per the germline V gene, CDR1 is SQVTM and CDR2 is ANQGSEA. V was pared by 6 bases and J by 9 bases, with 14 bases between. The CDR3 sequence is 11 residues long. CDR3 region: CSVPTGRAQYF. The CDR3 DNA reads TGCAGCGTCCCCACAGGGCGGGCCCAGTACTTC.

This clone was counted only a few times. The chain recombines TRBV7-3 with TRBJ1-2, with a possible D match to TRBD1 (5 bases). Trimming took off 5 bases at V and 4 bases at J, with 11 bases between the two ends. Germline CDR1 and CDR2: SGHTA and FQGTGA. CDR3 size: 13 residues. DNA for the CDR3: TGTGCCAGCAGCCCGGAGGGGCCCTATGGCTACACCTTC. Amino acid sequence: CASSPEGPYGYTF.

The V gene is TRBV5-4, the J gene TRBJ1-1, with 8 bases aligning to TRBD1. The germline V gene has CDR1 SGHNT and CDR2 YYREEE (reference sequence). After removal of 10 bases from V and 1 base from J, the junction contained 9 bases not matched to a gene. This CDR3 region has 14 residues. As DNA, the CDR3 is TGTGCCGGTCGACAGGGGAGGGGGAACACTGAAGCTTTCTTT. This translates into CAGRQGRGNTEAFF.

This rearrangement joins TRBV6-2 or TRBV6-3 to TRBJ2-7, with 9 bases identical to TRBD2. This CDR3 region has 18 residues. V was clipped by 0 bases and J by 6 bases; unmatched bases: 15. The V gene's germline CDR1 is MNHEY and CDR2 SVGEGT. The CDR3 reads CASSYSGLAGESPGEQYF. The CDR3 bases are TGTGCCAGCAGTTACTCCGGATTAGCGGGGGAATCTCCTGGCGAGCAGTACTTC.

This rearrangement joins TRBV7-9 to TRBJ1-4; 7 bases line up with TRBD1. With V trimmed by 2 bases and J by 13 bases, 7 bases remained unmatched. The CDR3 covers 13 residues. Germline CDR1 and CDR2: SEHNR and FQNEAQ (reference sequence). CDR3 amino acids: CASSLPNRGGLFF. In DNA form, the CDR3 reads TGTGCCAGCAGCTTACCCAACAGGGGTGGACTGTTTTTT.

V usage is TRBV10-3 and J usage is TRBJ1-5, with D maybe TRBD1 (5 bases). V lost 3 bases, J lost 4 bases, and 16 bases lay in between. Germline V lookup: CDR1 ENHRY, CDR2 SYGVKD. This CDR3 has 16 residues. The DNA for the CDR3 is TGTGCCATCAGTGAAGGAAGAAGGGGAGGGAATCAGCCCCAGCATTTT. It yields the protein CAISEGRRGGNQPQHF.

The chain has TRBV19 and TRBJ1-1; no firm D call. From germline, CDR1 is LNHDA and CDR2 SQIVND (reference sequence). Trimming stripped 1 base from V and 4 bases from J, with 19 bases between. The CDR3 sequence is 17 residues long. The CDR3 sequence: CASSIVTHYGVSTEAFF. The DNA of the CDR3 is TGTGCCAGTAGTATAGTTACTCATTACGGGGTGAGCACTGAAGCTTTCTTT. Using reference TRBV19 and TRBJ1-1 for the parts outside the CDR3, the full variable domain is DGGITQSPKYLFRKEGQNVTLSCEQNLNHDAMYWYRQDPGQGLRLIYYSQIVNDFQKGDIAEGYSVSREKKESFPLTVTSAQKNPTAFYLCASSIVTHYGVSTEAFFGQGTRLTVV.

In regard to this clone: This sample also contains other DNA sequences that code for the same CDR3. CDR3 in DNA: TGCGCCAGCAGCCCCCCTAGGGACAGGGGGGCCTCCTACGAGCAGTACTTC. It encodes CASSPPRDRGASYEQYF. V usage is TRBV23-1 and J usage is TRBJ2-7; 11 bases match TRBD1. TRBV23-1 has ORF status, its function being uncertain. V shed 6 bases and J 0 bases; nucleotides not matched to a gene: 10. This CDR3 contains 17 residues.

J is TRBJ1-1 and V is TRBV3-1 (or the pseudogene TRBV3-2); 9 positions agree with TRBD1. This CDR3 spans 16 amino acids. With 1 base clipped from V and 4 bases from J, the junction kept 7 bases outside the gene matches. Germline V gene lookup returns CDR1 LGHDT and CDR2 YNNKEL (reference sequence). The CDR3 coding sequence is TGTGCCAGCAGCCAAGCCCAACAGGGGGCTGTCACTGAAGCTTTCTTT. Protein: CASSQAQQGAVTEAFF.

The CDR3, as DNA: TGTGCCAGCAGTCGATACAGGGGGCGGGGCACTGAAGCTTTCTTT. Amino acid sequence: CASSRYRGRGTEAFF. The chain employs TRBV27 and TRBJ1-1; 9 nucleotides line up with TRBD1. This CDR3 is built from 15 residues. V lost 5 bases, J lost 4 bases, and 8 bases stayed unmatched. Looked up from germline, CDR1 is MNHEY and CDR2 is SMNVEV (reference sequence).